One sample yielded the 32 T cell receptor beta chains listed below, sequenced in a study of T cells after yellow fever vaccination. TCRdb independently ran MiXCR on the 5' RACE reads; one entry per CDR3 protein. Here the sample spans around 31,000 distinct CDR3 sequences, about 10% being singletons. Sequenced material: PBMCs, either bulk or a sorted T-cell subset (CD4+, CD8+, memory, or dextramer-sorted; not recorded which), taken approximately 16 days after the first yellow fever vaccination. The source is a man in his late teens or twenties who received the YFV17D yellow fever vaccine.

This clonotype was observed at least ten times. The genes are TRBV3-1 and TRBJ1-4, with TRBD1 matching 8 bases. Germline-derived CDR1 and CDR2 are LGHDT and YNNKEL (reference sequence). This CDR3 comprises 12 residues. J gave up 13 bases and V 4 bases, and 5 bases lay outside the gene matches. As DNA, the CDR3 is TGTGCCAGCAGCCCCGGGACAGGAAGACTGTTTTTT. It is translated as CASSPGTGRLFF.

This clonotype was counted at least ten times. The chain combines TRBV2 with TRBJ1-5; 8 nucleotides align to TRBD1. Germline trimming cut 3 bases from V and 2 bases from J; bases unmatched to any gene: 3. Germline V CDR1 and CDR2: SNHLY, FYNNEI. The CDR3 contains 15 residues. This chain's CDR3 is CASSEDRAGNQPQHF. The CDR3 region has the DNA TGTGCCAGCAGTGAGGACAGGGCGGGCAATCAGCCCCAGCATTTT.

In its sample, this clonotype is medium-sized. The genes are TRBV11-2 and TRBJ1-2, with D maybe TRBD1 (6 bases). The ends were cut back, 4 bases at V and 7 bases at J, with 13 bases in the middle. The germline gives CDR1 SGHAT, CDR2 FQNNGV. The CDR3 has 13 amino acids. The CDR3 DNA follows: TGTGCCAGCAGCTCCGGAACAGGGTCTGGCTACACCTTC. It codes for CASSSGTGSGYTF.

The CDR3: CASSYQTGGGYGYTF. The CDR3 DNA is TGTGCCAGCAGTTACCAGACAGGGGGTGGCTATGGCTACACCTTC. The V call is TRBV6-5, the J call TRBJ1-2; 9 bases fit TRBD1. The CDR3 consists of 15 residues. Germline V CDR1 and CDR2: MNHEY, SVGAGI. Trimming at V came to 2 bases and at J to 4 bases, leaving 5 bases not matched to a gene.

Ten or more counts support this clonotype. This rearrangement joins TRBV19 to TRBJ1-3, with D uncertain. The germline gives CDR1 LNHDA, CDR2 SQIVND (reference sequence). Trimming removed 7 bases from V and 2 bases from J, with 15 bases in between. This CDR3 has 15 amino acids. CDR3 nucleotides: TGTGCCAGTATGTCCCCCGGGGAAGCTGGAAACACCATATATTTT. This codes for CASMSPGEAGNTIYF.

There are many counts of this clonotype. J is TRBJ2-7 and V is TRBV4-2; either TRBD1 or TRBD2 may fit D (5 bases each). V gave up 1 base and J gave up 0 bases, with 16 bases separating them. The CDR3 covers 17 residues. Germline lookup yields CDR1 LGHNA and CDR2 YNFKEQ. The CDR3 loop is CASSQGGVEPRSYEQYF. CDR3 coding DNA: TGTGCCAGCAGCCAAGGAGGGGTAGAACCCCGCTCCTACGAGCAGTACTTC.

A word on this clonotype: This sequence may be a read error, since a much larger clone differs from it by one base. V and J are TRBV6-1 and TRBJ1-1; D is unclear. The CDR3 sequence is 15 residues long. Germline CDR1 MNHNS, CDR2 SASEGT. The germline V and J ends were trimmed by 5 bases and 0 bases, with 13 bases remaining between them. The CDR3 DNA follows: TGTGCCAGCAGTAGCCATTGGGCGGTGAACACTGAAGCTTTCTTT. Residues: CASSSHWAVNTEAFF.

Ten or more counts support this clonotype. The chain is built from TRBV10-2 and TRBJ2-7; no reliable D call. V lost 6 bases to trimming and J lost 6 bases, with 12 bases between them. CDR3 size: 12 residues. The germline V gene encodes CDR1 WSHSY and CDR2 SAAADI. The CDR3 sequence: CASSYGPSEQYF. The CDR3 nucleotides read TGCGCCAGCAGCTACGGACCGTCCGAGCAGTACTTC.

This clonotype was detected many times. This chain links TRBV20-1 with TRBJ2-1, with D possibly matching TRBD2 (6 bases). V was shortened by 5 bases and J by 0 bases, with 11 bases between the two germline ends. Germline V gives CDR1 DFQATT, CDR2 SNEGSKA (reference sequence). This CDR3 has 14 residues. The CDR3 spells CSARDWSSYNEQFF. CDR3 coding DNA: TGCAGTGCTCGGGACTGGAGCTCCTACAATGAGCAGTTCTTC.

This clonotype was seen at least ten times. J is TRBJ2-1 and V is TRBV7-2; D is uncertain. This CDR3 region has 13 residues. CDR1 is SGHTA and CDR2 is FQGNSA in the germline V gene. The V end was cut by 2 bases, the J end by 5 bases, with 7 bases between. The CDR3 is CASSLYQDNEQFF. The CDR3 region has the DNA TGTGCCAGCAGCTTATATCAGGACAATGAGCAGTTCTTC.

This clonotype is classed as large. The rearrangement joins TRBV12-3 or TRBV12-4 to TRBJ2-7; perhaps TRBD1 as D (5 bases). CDR3 length equals 13 residues. Trimming removed 6 bases at V and 2 bases at J, with 11 bases between. The CDR3 sequence is CASSRDSAYEQYF. The DNA for the CDR3 is TGTGCCAGCAGCCGTGACAGCGCCTACGAGCAGTACTTC.

Remarks on this clonotype: A single base separates this from a much larger clone, so it may be a read error. This CDR3 reads CASSLRVTANYGYTF. CDR3 sequence (DNA): TGCGCCAGCAGCTTACGGGTGACAGCTAACTATGGCTACACCTTC. This chain links TRBV5-1 with TRBJ1-2; weak D call: TRBD1 (5 bases). The CDR3 spans 15 residues. CDR1 is SGHRS, CDR2 YFSETQ, per germline. The ends were cut back, 2 bases at V and 0 bases at J, with 11 bases in the middle.

This clonotype came up many times. The gene calls are TRBV7-2 and TRBJ2-3; D remains unclear. Trimming cost V 1 base and J 6 bases, with 8 bases left between them. The CDR3 length is 13 residues. Per germline, CDR1 SGHTA and CDR2 FQGNSA. DNA of the CDR3: TGTGCCAGCAGCTTAGTCCCGCGGGATACGCAGTATTTT. Encoded protein: CASSLVPRDTQYF.

This clonotype was observed many times. This rearrangement joins TRBV29-1 to TRBJ2-3; 8 bases map to TRBD1. CDR1 SQVTM and CDR2 ANQGSEA come from the germline V gene. The CDR3 has 13 residues. J was trimmed by 4 bases and V by 2 bases; bases with no gene match: 2. The chain's CDR3 is CSVEQGAADTQYF. The CDR3 coding sequence is TGCAGCGTTGAACAGGGGGCGGCAGATACGCAGTATTTT.

This clonotype showed up many times. CDR3 nucleotide sequence: TGTGCCAGCAGTTCACGACGGAGCACAGATACGCAGTATTTT. Its translation: CASSSRRSTDTQYF. V usage is TRBV7-2 and J usage is TRBJ2-3; D remains ambiguous. The CDR3 consists of 14 residues. Trimming took 6 bases from V and 0 from J, leaving 10 bases between them. CDR1 SGHTA and CDR2 FQGNSA come from the germline V gene.

In this sample, this clonotype turned up many times. The CDR3 DNA follows: TGTGCCAGCAAAATGGGACGGTTCTACGAGCAGTACTTC. This gives the protein CASKMGRFYEQYF. The genes are TRBV12-3 or TRBV12-4 and TRBJ2-7, with D perhaps given as TRBD1 or TRBD2 (5 bases each). The V end lost 7 bases, the J end lost 3 bases, and 13 bases lay between the germline ends. The CDR3 is 13 residues long.

Only one count was recorded for this clonotype. A clone one base away is much larger, so this may be a read error. V and J are TRBV29-1 and TRBJ2-3; 8 bases agree with TRBD1. V was clipped by 8 bases and J by 4 bases; unmatched bases: 11. CDR1 SQVTM and CDR2 ANQGSEA come from the germline V gene. The CDR3 loop spans 14 amino acids. The CDR3 spells CSILRDRTADTQYF. The CDR3 coding sequence is TGCAGCATCCTCCGGGACAGGACAGCAGATACGCAGTATTTT.

The sample holds many counts of this clonotype. The J gene is TRBJ2-7, the V gene TRBV7-6; D possibly corresponds to TRBD2 (5 bases). The CDR3 consists of 13 residues. The germline V and J ends were trimmed by 1 base and 4 bases, with 8 bases remaining between them. The germline gives CDR1 SGHVS, CDR2 FNYEAQ. Here the CDR3 DNA reads TGTGCCAGCAGCTTAGGCCGGGATTACGAGCAGTACGTC. Translation gives CASSLGRDYEQYV.

This clonotype was seen many times. V gene TRBV6-4 combines with J gene TRBJ1-2; maybe TRBD1 (5 bases). The CDR3 spans 12 residues. The V end was cut by 6 bases, the J end by 4 bases, with 9 bases between. Germline V gene lookup returns CDR1 MRHNA and CDR2 SNTAGT. CDR3: CASSSGSYGYTF. For the CDR3, the DNA is TGTGCCAGCAGCTCAGGGTCCTATGGCTACACCTTC.

This clonotype showed up many times. This rearrangement joins TRBV5-1 to TRBJ2-5; possible D gene TRBD1, 7 bases. The CDR3 is 15 residues long. Trimming took 1 base from V and 1 from J, leaving 11 bases between them. CDR1 SGHRS and CDR2 YFSETQ come from the germline V gene. CDR3 nucleotides: TGCGCCAGCAGCTTGACGGAGGGGGCCCAAGAGACCCAGTACTTC. Amino acid sequence: CASSLTEGAQETQYF.

This clonotype came up many times. The V gene is TRBV24-1, the J gene TRBJ2-3, with TRBD2 identical over 12 bases. The CDR3 sequence is 15 residues long. Germline CDR1 reads KGHDR; CDR2 reads SFDVKD. V shed 6 bases and J 4 bases; nucleotides not matched to a gene: 4. In DNA, the CDR3 is TGTGCCACCAGTCCTGCTAGCGGGGGGGCAGATACGCAGTATTTT. Translated, it gives CATSPASGGADTQYF.

This clonotype was detected many times. This chain joins TRBV27 and TRBJ1-1, with TRBD1 identical over 7 bases. Germline V CDR1 and CDR2: MNHEY, SMNVEV (reference sequence). The CDR3 loop spans 13 amino acids. V lost 5 bases to trimming and J lost 10 bases; unmatched junction nucleotides: 10. Here the CDR3 DNA reads TGTGCCAGCAGTCGGGCTGACAGGGCCGCAGCTTTCTTT. This gives the protein CASSRADRAAAFF.

This clonotype showed up many times. The V call is TRBV19, the J call TRBJ2-2; D may correspond to TRBD1 or TRBD2 (5 bases each). Per the germline V gene, CDR1 is LNHDA and CDR2 is SQIVND (reference sequence). The CDR3 is 14 residues long. V was trimmed by 4 bases and J by 3 bases, leaving 9 bases between them. The CDR3 DNA sequence: TGTGCCAGTAGTAGAGGGGAAGACACCGGGGAGCTGTTTTTT. It translates to CASSRGEDTGELFF.

This clonotype showed up many times. V usage is TRBV19 and J usage is TRBJ2-7, with 7 bases aligning to TRBD1. Germline-derived CDR1 and CDR2 are LNHDA and SQIVND (reference sequence). The CDR3 extends over 18 amino acids. V dropped 0 bases and J dropped 0; count of bases not matched to a gene: 11. CDR3 in amino acids: CASSIDRGCRDSSYEQYV. The CDR3 coding sequence is TGTGCCAGTAGTATAGATCGAGGATGTCGGGACAGCTCCTACGAGCAGTACGTC.

Ten or more counts support this clonotype. The V and J genes are TRBV28 and TRBJ1-3; 7 bases agree with TRBD1. This CDR3 region has 18 residues. Germline V gives CDR1 MDHEN, CDR2 SYDVKM. J lost 0 bases, V lost 2 bases, and 10 bases had no gene match. The DNA for the CDR3 is TGTGCCAGCAGTTTACCCGACAGGGAATGGTACTCTGGAAACACCATATATTTT. Its translation is CASSLPDREWYSGNTIYF.

For this clonotype: Given the absence of the conserved phenylalanine or tryptophan at the CDR3 end, a read error is likely. The CDR3 is CATLLSVANYGYTY. CDR3 sequence (DNA): TGTGCCACCCTTCTATCCGTAGCTAACTATGGCTACACCTAC. This chain connects TRBV6-9 to TRBJ1-2; D is undetermined. The V gene lost 10 bases and the J gene lost 0 bases, with 15 bases spanning the gap. Germline CDR1 reads MNHGY; CDR2 reads SVAAGI. The CDR3 is 14 amino acids.

The CDR3 DNA reads as TGTGCCAGCAGCTTCAACCCACTCCATGGCTACACCTTC. Amino acid sequence: CASSFNPLHGYTF. This chain connects TRBV6-1 to TRBJ1-2; no reliable D call. The CDR3 extends over 13 amino acids. CDR1 is MNHNS and CDR2 is SASEGT in the germline V gene. V shed 6 bases and J shed 6 bases, with 14 bases lying between them.

The table lists this clonotype with a few counts. The rearrangement links TRBV7-2 to TRBJ2-1, with 16 bases that match TRBD2. This CDR3 has 18 residues. CDR1 is SGHTA and CDR2 is FQGNSA in the germline V gene. Trimming at V came to 0 bases and at J to 3 bases, leaving 2 bases not matched to a gene. The CDR3 nucleotides read TGTGCCAGCAGCTTAGCGGGGACTAGCGGGGGGGTCTACAATGAGCAGTTCTTC. Protein: CASSLAGTSGGVYNEQFF.

This clonotype was found many times. The chain uses TRBV12-3 or TRBV12-4 and TRBJ2-1; D not certain. Deletions cut 3 bases from V and 0 bases from J, with 9 bases between. The CDR3 has 15 residues. The CDR3 is CASSLHSNSYNEQFF. The CDR3 coding sequence is TGTGCCAGCAGTTTGCACAGCAACTCCTACAATGAGCAGTTCTTC.

This clonotype was picked up many times. The chain joins TRBV4-1 to TRBJ2-2, with a tentative D call TRBD1 (6 bases). The germline CDR1 and CDR2 sequences are MGHRA and YSYEKL. The CDR3 has 16 residues. With 6 bases removed from V and 6 bases from J, the gap between germline ends came to 20 bases. CDR3 sequence (DNA): TGCGCCAGCAGAGGTGCTAACAGGGTGATCGCCGGGGAGCTGTTTTTT. Its protein is CASRGANRVIAGELFF.

This chain links TRBV12-3 or TRBV12-4 with TRBJ1-4; TRBD1 aligns across 9 bases. The CDR3 spans 14 residues. V lost 4 bases and J lost 10; bases outside the gene matches: 7. This chain's CDR3 is CASSSGQGLVKLFF. The CDR3 nucleotides are TGTGCCAGCAGTTCGGGACAGGGACTTGTAAAACTGTTTTTT.

This clonotype has at least ten counts. The chain is built from TRBV14 and TRBJ2-6, with D hard to call. Trimming pared 3 bases from V and 0 bases from J, leaving 18 bases between. Germline lookup yields CDR1 SGHDN and CDR2 FVKESK. The CDR3 runs 19 residues. The CDR3 DNA reads as TGTGCCAGCAGCCATCCAAGGAGCAGGCGAAGCTCTGGGGCCAACGTCCTGACTTTC. It translates to CASSHPRSRRSSGANVLTF.